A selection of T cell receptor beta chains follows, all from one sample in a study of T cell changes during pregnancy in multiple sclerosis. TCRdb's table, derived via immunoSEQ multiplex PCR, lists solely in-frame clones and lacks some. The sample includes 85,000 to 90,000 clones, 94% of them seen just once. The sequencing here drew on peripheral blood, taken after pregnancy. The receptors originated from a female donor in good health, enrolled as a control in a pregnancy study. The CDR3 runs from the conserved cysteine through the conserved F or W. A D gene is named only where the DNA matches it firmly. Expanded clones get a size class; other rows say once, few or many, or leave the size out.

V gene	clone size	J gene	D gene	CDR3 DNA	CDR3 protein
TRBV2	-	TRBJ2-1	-	TGTGCCAGCAGCGGGTCCTACAATGAGCAGTTCTTC	CASSGSYNEQFF
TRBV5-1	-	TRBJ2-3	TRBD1	TGCGCCAGCAGCCCCGGGACAGCCATCACAGATACGCAGTATTTT	CASSPGTAITDTQYF
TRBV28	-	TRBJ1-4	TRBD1	TGTGCCAGCAGCTCTGGACAGGGGGCTGAAAAACTGTTTTTT	CASSSGQGAEKLFF
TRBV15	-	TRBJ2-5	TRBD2	TGTGCCACCAGCAGAGGGGGGACTAGCGGGAGCGGTGAGACCCAGTACTTC	CATSRGGTSGSGETQYF
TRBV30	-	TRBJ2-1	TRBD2	TGTGCCTGGAGTGTACCCGCTAGCGGATACAATGAGCAGTTCTTC	CAWSVPASGYNEQFF
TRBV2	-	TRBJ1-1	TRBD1	TGTGCCAGCATTTATGACAGGGGCGACACTGAAGCTTTCTTT	CASIYDRGDTEAFF
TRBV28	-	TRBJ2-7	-	TGTGCGCACAAGGGGAACTACGAGCAGTACTTC	CAHKGNYEQYF
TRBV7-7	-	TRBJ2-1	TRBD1	TGTGCTAGCAGCTTAGGGACAGGGAAAAATAGTGAGCAGTTCTTC	CASSLGTGKNSEQFF
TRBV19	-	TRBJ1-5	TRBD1	TGTGCCAGTAGTACGACAGGGAATCAGCCCCAGCATTTT	CASSTTGNQPQHF
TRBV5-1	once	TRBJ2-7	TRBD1	TGCGCCAGCAGCGAAAGACCGGGACAGCCCTACGAGCAGTACTTC	CASSERPGQPYEQYF
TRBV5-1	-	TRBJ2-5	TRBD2	TGCGCCAGCAGCTTGGCGGATGGGACTAAAGAGACCCAGTACTTC	CASSLADGTKETQYF
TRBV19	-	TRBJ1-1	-	TGTGCCAGTAGTAGTACAGGGTCGAACACTGAAGCTTTCTTT	CASSSTGSNTEAFF
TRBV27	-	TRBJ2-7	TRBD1	TGTGCCAGCAGTTTCGGCAGGGGGCTTTCCTACGAGCAGTACTTC	CASSFGRGLSYEQYF
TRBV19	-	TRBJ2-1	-	TGTGCCAGTAGTATAGGGGCTTACAATGAGCAGTTCTTC	CASSIGAYNEQFF
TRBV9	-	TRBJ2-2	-	TGTGCCAGCAGCGTAGTTCCCAACTTGAACACCGGGGAGCTGTTTTTT	CASSVVPNLNTGELFF
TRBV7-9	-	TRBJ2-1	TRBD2	TGTGCCATCGGGACTAGCGGGCCCGTCTCCTACAATGAGCAGTTCTTC	CAIGTSGPVSYNEQFF
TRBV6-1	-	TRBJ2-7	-	TGTGCCAGCCGATACAGGGCATACGACTACTACGAGCAGTACTTC	CASRYRAYDYYEQYF
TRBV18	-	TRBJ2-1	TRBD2	TGTGCCAGCTCACCCCGCGGGCTAGCGGGAGGGCTCTTCTACAATGAGCAGTTCTTC	CASSPRGLAGGLFYNEQFF
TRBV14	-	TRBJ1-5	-	TGTGCCATCAAACGAGGGAAGGATCAGCCCCAGCATTTT	CAIKRGKDQPQHF
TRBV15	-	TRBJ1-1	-	TGTGCCACCAGCAGAGATGGGGGGGTCGGGACTGAAGCTTTCTTT	CATSRDGGVGTEAFF
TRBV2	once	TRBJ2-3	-	TGTGCCAGCAGACTTCATAGCGTCTCTAGCACAGATACGCAGTATTTT	CASRLHSVSSTDTQYF
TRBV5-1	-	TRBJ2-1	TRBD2	TGCGCCAGCAGCTTGGATCCAGCGGGAGACTACAATGAGCAGTTCTTC	CASSLDPAGDYNEQFF
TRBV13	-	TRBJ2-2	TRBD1	TGTGCCAGCAGCTTATCCCCAGGGGGCGCGGCTTACGGGGAGCTGTTTTTT	CASSLSPGGAAYGELFF
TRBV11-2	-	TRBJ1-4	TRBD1	TGTGCCAGCGCCCGCATAGACGGACAGGACGAAAAACTGTTTTTT	CASARIDGQDEKLFF
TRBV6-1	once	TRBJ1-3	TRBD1	TGTGCCAGCAGAGGACAGGGCTCTGGAAACACCATATATTTT	CASRGQGSGNTIYF
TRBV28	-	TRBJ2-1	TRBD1	TGTGCCAGCAGTTCGCGGGACAGGGGGCCTTATGAGCAGTTCTTC	CASSSRDRGPYEQFF
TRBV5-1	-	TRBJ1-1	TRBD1	TGCGCCAGCAGCTTATGGCTCTGGAGGGGGCGCCGGGAGAGCACTGAAGCTTTCTTT	CASSLWLWRGRRESTEAFF
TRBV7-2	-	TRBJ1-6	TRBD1	TGTGCCAGCAGCGCTGAAGGACAGGTTCGTTCACCCCTCCACTTT	CASSAEGQVRSPLHF
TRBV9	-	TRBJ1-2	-	TGTGCCAGCAGCGTAGGGTCTTACCCTACCTATGGCTACACCTTC	CASSVGSYPTYGYTF
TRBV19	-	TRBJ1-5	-	TGTGCCAGTTCCAGGGAGGCCCTATATAGCAATCAGCCCCAGCATTTT	CASSREALYSNQPQHF
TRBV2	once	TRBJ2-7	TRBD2	TGTGCCAGCACAATTACTAGCGGAGGTTACGAGCAGTACTTC	CASTITSGGYEQYF
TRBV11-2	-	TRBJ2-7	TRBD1	TGTGCCAGCAGCCCGGACAGGGGGCGGAGCGAGCAGTACTTC	CASSPDRGRSEQYF
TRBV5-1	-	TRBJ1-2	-	TGCGCCAGCAGCGGGGGCGACAGGAATCGCTATGGCTACACCTTC	CASSGGDRNRYGYTF
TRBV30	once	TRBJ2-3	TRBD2	TGTGCCTGGAGTGTGGGGGGGACTAGCGGGAGGCCAGGGACGCAGTATTTT	CAWSVGGTSGRPGTQYF
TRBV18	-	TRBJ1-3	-	TGTGCCAGCTCGGAGACAGTCTCTGGAAACACCATATATTTT	CASSETVSGNTIYF
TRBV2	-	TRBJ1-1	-	TGTGCCAGCATGGGGGCAAGTTTCACTGAAGCTTTCTTT	CASMGASFTEAFF
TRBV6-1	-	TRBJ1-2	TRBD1	TGTGCCAGCAGTGAACAGGGGGCCCTCCCTTACTATGGCTACACCTTC	CASSEQGALPYYGYTF
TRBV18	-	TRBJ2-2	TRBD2	TGTGCCAGCTCACAATACTCACTAGCGGGACTATATACCGGGGAGCTGTTTTTT	CASSQYSLAGLYTGELFF
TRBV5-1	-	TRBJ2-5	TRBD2	TGCGCCAGCAGCTTCGGGAGGGAGACCCAGTACTTC	CASSFGRETQYF
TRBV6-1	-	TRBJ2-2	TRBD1	TGTGCCAGCACCGGACAGGTTTCCGGGGAGCTGTTTTTT	CASTGQVSGELFF
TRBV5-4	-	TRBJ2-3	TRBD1	TGTGCCAGCAGCCCAACCACGGGGACAGGGAGCACAGATACGCAGTATTTT	CASSPTTGTGSTDTQYF
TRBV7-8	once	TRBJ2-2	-	TGTGCCAGCAGCGCGGGGCCAACGACCAAGAACACCGGGGAGCTGTTTTTT	CASSAGPTTKNTGELFF
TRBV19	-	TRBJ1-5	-	TGTGCCAGTACTTTCTGGGGGGTTAGCAATCAGCCCCAGCATTTT	CASTFWGVSNQPQHF
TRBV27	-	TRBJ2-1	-	TGTGCCAGCACCGCGGGGGCTAGCCCCTACAATGAGCAGTTCTTC	CASTAGASPYNEQFF
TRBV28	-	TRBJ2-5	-	TGTGCCAGCAGGGGCAAGGGGCTAGGGGAGACCCAGTACTTC	CASRGKGLGETQYF
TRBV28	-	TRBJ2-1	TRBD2	TGTGCCAGCAGTCGGTCGGGACTAGCGGGAAATGAGCAGTTCTTC	CASSRSGLAGNEQFF
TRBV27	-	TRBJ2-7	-	TGTGCCAGCTGGGGGGGGATAAGGGGGGAGCAGTACTTC	CASWGGIRGEQYF
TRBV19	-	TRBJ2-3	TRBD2	TGTGCCAGTAGTCCCTCTAGCGGGACGGGGACGCAGTATTTT	CASSPSSGTGTQYF
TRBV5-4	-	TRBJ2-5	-	TGTGCCAGCAGCCTACCGACAGTCCAAGAGACCCAGTACTTC	CASSLPTVQETQYF
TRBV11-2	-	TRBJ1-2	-	TGTGCCAGCAGCTTACCGGTTAGACAGGACAACTATGGCTACACCTTC	CASSLPVRQDNYGYTF
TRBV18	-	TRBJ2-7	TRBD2	TGTGCCAGCTCACCCGCCGGACTAGCGGGAAGCTACGAGCAGTACTTC	CASSPAGLAGSYEQYF
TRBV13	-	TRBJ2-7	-	TGTGCCAGCAGCTTAGGGCGCACCTACGAGCAGTACTTC	CASSLGRTYEQYF
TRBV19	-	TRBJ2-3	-	TGTGCCAGTAGTATTTATCGGTCCCCCGCCACAGATACGCAGTATTTT	CASSIYRSPATDTQYF